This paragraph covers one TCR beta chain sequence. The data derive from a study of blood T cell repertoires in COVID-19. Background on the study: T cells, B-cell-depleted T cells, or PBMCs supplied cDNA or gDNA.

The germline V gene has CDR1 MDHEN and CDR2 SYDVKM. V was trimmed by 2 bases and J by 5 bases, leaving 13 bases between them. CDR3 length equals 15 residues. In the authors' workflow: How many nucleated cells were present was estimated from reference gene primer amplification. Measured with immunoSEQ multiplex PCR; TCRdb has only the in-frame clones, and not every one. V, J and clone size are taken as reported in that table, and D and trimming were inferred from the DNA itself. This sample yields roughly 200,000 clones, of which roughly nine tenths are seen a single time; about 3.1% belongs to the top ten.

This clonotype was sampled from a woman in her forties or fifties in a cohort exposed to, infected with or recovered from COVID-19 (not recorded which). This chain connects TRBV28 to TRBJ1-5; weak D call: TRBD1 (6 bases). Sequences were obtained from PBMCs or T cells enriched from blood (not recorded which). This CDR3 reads CASSLGRGAYQPQHF. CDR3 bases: TGTGCCAGCAGTTTAGGTCGGGGGGCCTATCAGCCCCAGCATTTT.